These T cell receptor beta chains were read from a single sample in a study of tumor-infiltrating lymphocytes in primary liver carcinoma. TCRdb reprocessed the multiplex PCR reads via MiXCR and lists one record per CDR3 protein. The sample includes under 110,000 distinct CDR3 sequences, about 70% seen only once; the top ten take less than 15%. The sample taken for sequencing was liver tumor tissue from sampling region 2. These receptors came from a woman aged 60-75 years with primary liver carcinoma and hepatitis B virus infection. The CDR3 runs from the conserved cysteine through the conserved F or W.

TRBJ2-5	TRBV12-3/TRBV12-4	CDSSLRRTQYF
TRBJ2-6	TRBV29-1	CSVLIRDSCNNVLTF
TRBJ2-3	TRBV6-1	CASSGSEVYNTDTQYF
TRBJ1-1	TRBV28	CASSLAHTEAFF
TRBJ2-5	TRBV11-2	CASIFWGTPQETQYF
TRBJ2-7	TRBV11-2	CSSSLLAGQGEQYF
TRBJ2-2	TRBV11-3	CASSLDVRTDTNTVEPFF
TRBJ2-3	TRBV28	CASSLGGVMGTDTQYF
TRBJ2-7	TRBV10-3	CAIITKPRLAGNEQYF
TRBJ2-3	TRBV11-2	CASSAGSRASTDAQYF
TRBJ1-3	TRBV6-6	CASSQEGSSGNTIYF
TRBJ2-7	TRBV30	CAWSRRVGDRGSYEQYF
TRBJ2-5	TRBV12-3/TRBV12-4	CVSSLPGQGASLDF
TRBJ2-7	TRBV28	CASRSDWVEQYF
TRBJ2-7	TRBV12-3/TRBV12-4	CASSQHVRTVGDEQYF
TRBJ2-5	TRBV11-3	CASSQWYNYQETQYF
TRBJ2-7	TRBV28	CASSSLAGGDEQYF
TRBJ2-3	TRBV11-2	CASSPIHNKDTQYF
TRBJ2-3	TRBV2	CASSDAGASIDTQYF
TRBJ2-5	TRBV11-2	CASSYFCSSGRETQYF
TRBJ1-4	TRBV12-3/TRBV12-4	CASSCKQGMAEKLSF
TRBJ2-2	TRBV4-2	CASSQEVAVGPHTGELFF
TRBJ1-3	TRBV7-8	CASSLVGGLGKTIYF
TRBJ2-3	TRBV12-3/TRBV12-4	CANSRTDTQYF
TRBJ2-5	TRBV4-1	CASRPSGRAGESRYF
TRBJ2-7	TRBV6-5	CASNSSLTYEQYF
TRBJ1-5	TRBV4-1	CASSQTTGGGNQPQHF
TRBJ2-1	TRBV6-5	CTSSLGGGGLGEQFF
TRBJ2-3	TRBV6-1	CASTRYRSGDTQYF
TRBJ2-1	TRBV19	CASSLRTSAFYNEQFF
TRBJ2-3	TRBV24-1	CATSDPGDRRTDTQYF